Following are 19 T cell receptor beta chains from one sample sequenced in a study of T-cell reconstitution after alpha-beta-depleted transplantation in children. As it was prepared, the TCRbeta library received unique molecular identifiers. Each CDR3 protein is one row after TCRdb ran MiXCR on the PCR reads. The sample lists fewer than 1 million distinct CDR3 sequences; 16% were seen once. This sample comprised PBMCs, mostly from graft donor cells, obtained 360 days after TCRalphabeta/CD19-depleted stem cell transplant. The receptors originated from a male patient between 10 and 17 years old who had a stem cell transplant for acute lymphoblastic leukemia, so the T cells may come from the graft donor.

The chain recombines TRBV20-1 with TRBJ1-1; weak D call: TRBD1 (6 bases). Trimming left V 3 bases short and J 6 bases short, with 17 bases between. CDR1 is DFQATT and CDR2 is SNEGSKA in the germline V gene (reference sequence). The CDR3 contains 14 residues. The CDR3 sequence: CSASHQGQSPEAFF. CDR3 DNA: TGCAGTGCTAGCCATCAAGGACAGTCCCCTGAAGCTTTCTTT.

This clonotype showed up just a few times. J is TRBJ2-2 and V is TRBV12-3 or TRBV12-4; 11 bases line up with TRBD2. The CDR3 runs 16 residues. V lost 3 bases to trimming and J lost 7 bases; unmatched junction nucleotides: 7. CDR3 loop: CASSFISGRGGGELFF. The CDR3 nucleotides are TGTGCCAGCAGTTTCATTAGCGGGAGGGGTGGCGGGGAGCTGTTTTTT.

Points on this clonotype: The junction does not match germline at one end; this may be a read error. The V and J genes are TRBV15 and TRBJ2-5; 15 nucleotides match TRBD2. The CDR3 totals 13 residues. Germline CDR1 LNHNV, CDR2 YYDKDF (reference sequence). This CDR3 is CATSGTSGGTQNF. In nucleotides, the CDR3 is TGTGCCACTTCCGGGACTAGCGGGGGGACCCAAAACTTC.

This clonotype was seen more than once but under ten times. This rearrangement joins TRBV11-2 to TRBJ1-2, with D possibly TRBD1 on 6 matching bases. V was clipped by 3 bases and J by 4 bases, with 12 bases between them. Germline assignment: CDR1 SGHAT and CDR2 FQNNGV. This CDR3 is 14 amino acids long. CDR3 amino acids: CASSFSQGLYGYTF. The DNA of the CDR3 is TGTGCCAGCAGCTTTTCACAGGGCCTCTATGGCTACACCTTC.

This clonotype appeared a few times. The CDR3 nucleotides are TGTGCCAGCAGATCGACAGGGCGGGAAAAACTGTTTTTT. This translates into CASRSTGREKLFF. The chain combines TRBV12-3 or TRBV12-4 with TRBJ1-4, with 7 bases identical to TRBD1. The CDR3 extends over 13 amino acids. V trimming: 6 bases; J trimming: 8 bases; junction bases outside the gene matches: 6.

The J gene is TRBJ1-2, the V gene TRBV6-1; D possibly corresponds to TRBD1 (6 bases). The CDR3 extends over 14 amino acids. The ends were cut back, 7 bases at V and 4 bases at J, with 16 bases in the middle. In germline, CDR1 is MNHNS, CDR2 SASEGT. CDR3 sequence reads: CASKGQRAFYGYTF. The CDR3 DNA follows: TGTGCCAGCAAAGGACAGAGAGCTTTCTATGGCTACACCTTC.

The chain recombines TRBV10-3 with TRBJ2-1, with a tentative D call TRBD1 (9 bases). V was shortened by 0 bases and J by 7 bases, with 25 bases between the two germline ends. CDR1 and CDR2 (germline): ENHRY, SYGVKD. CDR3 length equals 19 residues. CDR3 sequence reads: CAISESSAGLVGTGNEQFF. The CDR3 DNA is TGTGCCATCAGTGAGTCCTCTGCGGGACTAGTGGGGACAGGGAATGAGCAGTTCTTC.

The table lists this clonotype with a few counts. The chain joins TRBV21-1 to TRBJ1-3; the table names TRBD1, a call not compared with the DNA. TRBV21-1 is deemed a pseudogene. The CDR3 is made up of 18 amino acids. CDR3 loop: CASSKRDRGGSSGNTIYF. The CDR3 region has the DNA TGTGCCAGCAGCAAAAGGGACAGGGGAGGAAGCTCTGGAAACACCATATATTTT.

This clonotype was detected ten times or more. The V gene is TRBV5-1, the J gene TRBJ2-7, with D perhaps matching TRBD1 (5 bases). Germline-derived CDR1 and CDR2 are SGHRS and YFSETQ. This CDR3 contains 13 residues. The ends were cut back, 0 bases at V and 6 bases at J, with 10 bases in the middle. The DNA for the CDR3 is TGCGCCAGCAGCTTGGTAGGGGTTGGCGAGCAGTACTTC. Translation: CASSLVGVGEQYF.

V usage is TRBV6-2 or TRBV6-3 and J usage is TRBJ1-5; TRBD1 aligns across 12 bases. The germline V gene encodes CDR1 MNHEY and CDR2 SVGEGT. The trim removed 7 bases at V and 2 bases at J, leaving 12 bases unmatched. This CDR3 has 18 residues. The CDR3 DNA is TGTGCCAGCAACGACCGGGACAGGGGGCGATTGGGCAATCAGCCCCAGCATTTT. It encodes CASNDRDRGRLGNQPQHF.

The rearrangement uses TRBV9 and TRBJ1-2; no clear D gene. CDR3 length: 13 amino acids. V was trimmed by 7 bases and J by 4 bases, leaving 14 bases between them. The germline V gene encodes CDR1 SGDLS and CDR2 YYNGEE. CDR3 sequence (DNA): TGTGCCAGCGGAGGGTTAAGGATCTATGGCTACACCTTC. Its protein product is CASGGLRIYGYTF.

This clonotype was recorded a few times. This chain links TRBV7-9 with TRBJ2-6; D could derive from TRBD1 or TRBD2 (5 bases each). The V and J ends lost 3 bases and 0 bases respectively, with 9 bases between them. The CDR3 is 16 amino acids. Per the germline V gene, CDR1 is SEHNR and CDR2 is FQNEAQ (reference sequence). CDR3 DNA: TGTGCCAGCAGCTTTGGGACCCTCTCTGGGGCCAACGTCCTGACTTTC. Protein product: CASSFGTLSGANVLTF.

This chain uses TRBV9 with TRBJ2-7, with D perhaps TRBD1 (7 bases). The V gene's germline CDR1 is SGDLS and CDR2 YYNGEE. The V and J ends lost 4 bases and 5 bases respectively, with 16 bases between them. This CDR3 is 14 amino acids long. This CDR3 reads CASSPNRGGNEQYF. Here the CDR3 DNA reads TGTGCCAGCAGCCCAAACAGGGGAGGCAACGAGCAGTACTTC.

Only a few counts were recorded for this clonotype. The CDR3 DNA is TGTGCCTGGAGGAGAAAGGGGGCTAATGAAAAACTGTTTTTT. Translating it yields CAWRRKGANEKLFF. The rearrangement uses TRBV30 and TRBJ1-4, with D tentatively TRBD1 (6 bases). V dropped 3 bases and J dropped 3 bases, with 11 bases sitting between them. Germline V gives CDR1 GTSNPN, CDR2 SVGIG (reference sequence). The CDR3 is made up of 14 amino acids.

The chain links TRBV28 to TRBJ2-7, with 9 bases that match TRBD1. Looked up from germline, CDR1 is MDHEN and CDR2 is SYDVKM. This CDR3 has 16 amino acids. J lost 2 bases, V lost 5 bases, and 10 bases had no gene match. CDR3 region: CASSTYRQGGTYEQYF. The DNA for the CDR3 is TGTGCCAGCAGTACATACCGACAGGGGGGCACCTACGAGCAGTACTTC.

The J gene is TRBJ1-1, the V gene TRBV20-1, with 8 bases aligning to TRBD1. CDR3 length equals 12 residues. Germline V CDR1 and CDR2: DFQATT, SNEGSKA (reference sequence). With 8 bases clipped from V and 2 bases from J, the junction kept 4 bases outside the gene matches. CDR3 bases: TGCAGTTGGGGACAGGTTAACACTGAAGCTTTCTTT. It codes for CSWGQVNTEAFF.

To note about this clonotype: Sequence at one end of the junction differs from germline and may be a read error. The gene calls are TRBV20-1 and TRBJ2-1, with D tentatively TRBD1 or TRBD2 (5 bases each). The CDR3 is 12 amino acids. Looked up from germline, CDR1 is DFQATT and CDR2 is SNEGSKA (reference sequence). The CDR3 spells CSARVLERTRVF. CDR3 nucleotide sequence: TGCAGTGCTAGAGTCTTGGAGCGGACAAGGGTCTTC.

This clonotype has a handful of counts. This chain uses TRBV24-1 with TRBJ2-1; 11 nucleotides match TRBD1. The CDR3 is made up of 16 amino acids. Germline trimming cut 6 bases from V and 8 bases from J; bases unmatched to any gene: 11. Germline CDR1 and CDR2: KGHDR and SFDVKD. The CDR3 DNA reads TGTGCCACCAGTTCCCCTCGGGACAGGGGGGAATATGAGCAGTTCTTC. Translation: CATSSPRDRGEYEQFF.

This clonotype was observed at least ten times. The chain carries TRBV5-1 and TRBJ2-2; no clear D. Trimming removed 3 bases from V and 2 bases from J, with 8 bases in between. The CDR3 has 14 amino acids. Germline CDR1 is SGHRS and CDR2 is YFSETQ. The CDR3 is CASSSEANTGELFF. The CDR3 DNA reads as TGCGCCAGCAGCTCCGAGGCCAACACCGGGGAGCTGTTTTTT.